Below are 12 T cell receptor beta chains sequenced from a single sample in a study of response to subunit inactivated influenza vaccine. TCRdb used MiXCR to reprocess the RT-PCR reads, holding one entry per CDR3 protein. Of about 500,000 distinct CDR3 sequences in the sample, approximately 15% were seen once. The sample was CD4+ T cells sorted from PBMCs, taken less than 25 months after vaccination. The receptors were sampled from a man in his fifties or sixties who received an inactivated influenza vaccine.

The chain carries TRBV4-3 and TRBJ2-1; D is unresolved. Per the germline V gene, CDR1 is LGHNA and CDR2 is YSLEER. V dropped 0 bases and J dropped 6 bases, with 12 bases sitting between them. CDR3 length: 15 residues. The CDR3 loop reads CASSQDGYPSNEQFF. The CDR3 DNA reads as TGCGCCAGCAGCCAAGATGGCTACCCAAGCAATGAGCAGTTCTTC.

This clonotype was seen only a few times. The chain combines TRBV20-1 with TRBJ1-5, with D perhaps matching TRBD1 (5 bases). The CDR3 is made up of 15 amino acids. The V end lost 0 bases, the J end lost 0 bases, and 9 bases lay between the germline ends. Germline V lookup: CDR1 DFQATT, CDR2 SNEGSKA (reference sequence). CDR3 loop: CSARDRGLSNQPQHF. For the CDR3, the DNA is TGCAGTGCTAGAGATCGGGGACTTAGCAATCAGCCCCAGCATTTT.

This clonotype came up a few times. The CDR3 DNA is TGTGCCAGCAGCCCCACAGGGAGTTCACCCCTCCACTTT. This gives the protein CASSPTGSSPLHF. This sequence joins TRBV3-1 and TRBJ1-6; a possible D gene is TRBD1 (6 bases). This CDR3 is built from 13 residues. Trimming took 4 bases from V and 9 from J, leaving 10 bases between them. Germline V gene data show CDR1 as LGHDT and CDR2 as YNNKEL (reference sequence).

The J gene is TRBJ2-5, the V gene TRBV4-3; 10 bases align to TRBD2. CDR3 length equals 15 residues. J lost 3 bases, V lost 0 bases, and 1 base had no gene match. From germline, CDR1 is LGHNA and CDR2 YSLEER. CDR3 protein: CASSQDGLAEETQYF. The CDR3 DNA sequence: TGCGCCAGCAGCCAAGACGGACTAGCGGAAGAGACCCAGTACTTC.

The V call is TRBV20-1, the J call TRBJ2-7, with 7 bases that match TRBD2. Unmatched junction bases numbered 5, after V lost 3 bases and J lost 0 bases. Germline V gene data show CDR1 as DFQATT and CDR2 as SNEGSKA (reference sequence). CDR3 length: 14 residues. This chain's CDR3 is CSASPASGSYEQYF. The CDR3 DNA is TGCAGTGCTAGTCCCGCTAGCGGCTCCTACGAGCAGTACTTC.

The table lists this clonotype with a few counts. Here the CDR3 DNA reads TGCGCCAGCAGCTCCGACCCCGATAGAGTCACCATATATTTT. It encodes CASSSDPDRVTIYF. The V gene is TRBV5-1, the J gene TRBJ1-3; D call uncertain. The CDR3 contains 14 residues. CDR1 SGHRS and CDR2 YFSETQ come from the germline V gene. Between the trimmed V and J ends, which lost 3 bases and 9 bases, there was a span of 16 bases. The full variable domain, rest sourced from reference TRBV5-1 and TRBJ1-3, is KAGVTQTPRYLIKTRGQQVTLSCSPISGHRSVSWYQQTPGQGLQFLFEYFSETQRNKGNFPGRFSGRQFSNSRSEMNVSTLELGDSALYLCASSSDPDRVTIYFGEGSWLTVV.

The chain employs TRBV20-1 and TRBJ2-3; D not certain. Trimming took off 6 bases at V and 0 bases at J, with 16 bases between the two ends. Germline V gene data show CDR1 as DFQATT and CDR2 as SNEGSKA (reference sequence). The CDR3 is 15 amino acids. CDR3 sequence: CSAMGPASSTDTQYF. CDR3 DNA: TGCAGTGCCATGGGTCCGGCGTCTAGCACAGATACGCAGTATTTT.

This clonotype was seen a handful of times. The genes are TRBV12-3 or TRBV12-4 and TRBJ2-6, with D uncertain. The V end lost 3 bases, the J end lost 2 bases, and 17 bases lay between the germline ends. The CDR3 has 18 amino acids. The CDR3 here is CASSFSDFGITGANVLTF. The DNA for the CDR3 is TGTGCCAGCAGTTTTTCTGATTTTGGCATAACTGGGGCCAACGTCCTGACTTTC.

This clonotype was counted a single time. The CDR3 loop reads CASIHGTYQETQYF. In nucleotides, the CDR3 is TGTGCCAGCATACATGGGACGTACCAAGAGACCCAGTACTTC. This chain uses TRBV7-9 with TRBJ2-5, with D possibly called TRBD1 or TRBD2 (5 bases each). The V gene lost 7 bases and the J gene lost 0 bases, with 12 bases spanning the gap. CDR3 length: 14 residues. CDR1 SEHNR and CDR2 FQNEAQ come from the germline V gene (reference sequence).

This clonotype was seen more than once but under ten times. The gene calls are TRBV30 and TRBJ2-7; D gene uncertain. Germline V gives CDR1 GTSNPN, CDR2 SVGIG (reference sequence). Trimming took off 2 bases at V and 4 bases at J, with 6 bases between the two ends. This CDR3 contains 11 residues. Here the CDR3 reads CAWSRQYEQYF. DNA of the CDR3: TGTGCCTGGAGTCGGCAATACGAGCAGTACTTC.

The CDR3 here is CASSFWTGGRSYEQYF. CDR3 DNA sequence: TGCGCCAGCAGCTTTTGGACAGGAGGACGATCCTACGAGCAGTACTTC. The rearrangement joins TRBV5-1 to TRBJ2-7; 7 nucleotides align to TRBD1. V lost 2 bases and J lost 1; bases outside the gene matches: 9. The CDR3 loop spans 16 amino acids. From germline, CDR1 is SGHRS and CDR2 YFSETQ.

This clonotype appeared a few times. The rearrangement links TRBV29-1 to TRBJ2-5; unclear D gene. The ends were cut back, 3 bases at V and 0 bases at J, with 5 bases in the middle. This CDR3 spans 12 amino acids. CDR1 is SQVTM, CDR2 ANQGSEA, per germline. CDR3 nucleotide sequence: TGCAGCGTTGAGGGCTACCAAGAGACCCAGTACTTC. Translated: CSVEGYQETQYF. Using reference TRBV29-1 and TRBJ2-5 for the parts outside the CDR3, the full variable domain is SAVISQKPSRDICQRGTSLTIQCQVDSQVTMMFWYRQQPGQSLTLIATANQGSEATYESGFVIDKFPISRPNLTFSTLTVSNMSPEDSSIYLCSVEGYQETQYFGPGTRLLVL.